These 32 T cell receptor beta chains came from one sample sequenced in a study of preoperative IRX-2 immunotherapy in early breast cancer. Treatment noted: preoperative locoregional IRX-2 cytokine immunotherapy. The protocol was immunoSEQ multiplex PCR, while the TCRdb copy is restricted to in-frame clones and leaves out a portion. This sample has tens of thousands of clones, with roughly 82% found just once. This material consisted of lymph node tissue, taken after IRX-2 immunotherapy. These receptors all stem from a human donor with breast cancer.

CDR3 nucleotide sequence: TGTGCCAGCAGTCCCCCCGTAGGGGTCTATGGCTACACCTTC. Amino acids: CASSPPVGVYGYTF. This sequence joins TRBV28 and TRBJ1-2, with a tentative D call TRBD1 (5 bases). Deletions cut 5 bases from V and 4 bases from J, with 14 bases between. CDR1 is MDHEN, CDR2 SYDVKM, per germline. The CDR3 length is 14 residues.

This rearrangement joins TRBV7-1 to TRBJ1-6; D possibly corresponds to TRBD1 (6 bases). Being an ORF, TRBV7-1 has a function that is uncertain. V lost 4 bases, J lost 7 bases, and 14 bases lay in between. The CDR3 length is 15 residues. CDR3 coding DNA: TGTGCCAGCAGCTTATTGGGGGCGCGGAATTCACCCCTCCACTTT. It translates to CASSLLGARNSPLHF.

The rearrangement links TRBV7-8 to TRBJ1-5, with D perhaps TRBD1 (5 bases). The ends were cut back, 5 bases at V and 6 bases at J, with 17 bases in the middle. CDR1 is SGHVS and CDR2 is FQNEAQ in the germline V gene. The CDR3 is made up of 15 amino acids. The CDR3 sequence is CASSRRETGSQPQHF. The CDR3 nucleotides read TGTGCCAGCAGCCGCAGGGAAACGGGTTCTCAGCCCCAGCATTTT. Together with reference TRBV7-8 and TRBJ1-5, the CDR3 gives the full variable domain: GAGVSQSPRYKVAKRGQDVALRCDPISGHVSLFWYQQALGQGPEFLTYFQNEAQLDKSGLPSDRFFAERPEGSVSTLKIQRTQQEDSAVYLCASSRRETGSQPQHFGDGTRLSIL.

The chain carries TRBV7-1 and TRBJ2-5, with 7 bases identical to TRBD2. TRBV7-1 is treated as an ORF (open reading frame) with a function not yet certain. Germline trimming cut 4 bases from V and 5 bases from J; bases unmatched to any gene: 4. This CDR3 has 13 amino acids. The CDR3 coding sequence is TGTGCCAGCAGCTGGACCGGGAGGGAGACCCAGTACTTC. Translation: CASSWTGRETQYF.

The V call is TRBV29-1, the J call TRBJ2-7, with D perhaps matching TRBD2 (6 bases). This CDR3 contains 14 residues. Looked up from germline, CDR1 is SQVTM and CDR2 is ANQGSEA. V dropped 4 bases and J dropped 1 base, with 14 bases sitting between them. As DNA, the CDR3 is TGCAGCGTTGTGTTCCAGACTAGTTCCTACGAGCAGTACTTC. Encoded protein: CSVVFQTSSYEQYF.

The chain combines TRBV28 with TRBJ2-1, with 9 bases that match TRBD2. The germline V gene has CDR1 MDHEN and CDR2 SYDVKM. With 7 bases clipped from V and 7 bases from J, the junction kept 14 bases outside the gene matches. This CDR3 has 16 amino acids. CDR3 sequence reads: CASTQRGALGVNEQFF. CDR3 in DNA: TGTGCCAGCACACAGCGGGGGGCCCTGGGCGTGAATGAGCAGTTCTTC.

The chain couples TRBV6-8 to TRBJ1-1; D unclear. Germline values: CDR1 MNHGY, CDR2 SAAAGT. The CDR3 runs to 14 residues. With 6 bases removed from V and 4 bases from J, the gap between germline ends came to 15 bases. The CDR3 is CASRESGGTTEAFF. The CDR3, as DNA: TGTGCCAGCAGGGAGAGCGGAGGAACCACTGAAGCTTTCTTT.

CDR3 nucleotide sequence: TGTGCCAGCAGCGCACGGACTAGCGGGGTCACAGATACGCAGTATTTT. This sequence encodes CASSARTSGVTDTQYF. V and J are TRBV7-1 and TRBJ2-3; 12 nucleotides align to TRBD2. TRBV7-1 is reported as an ORF; its role is uncertain. The CDR3 is 16 residues long. Trimming took 5 bases from V and 2 from J; bases not matched to a gene: 5.

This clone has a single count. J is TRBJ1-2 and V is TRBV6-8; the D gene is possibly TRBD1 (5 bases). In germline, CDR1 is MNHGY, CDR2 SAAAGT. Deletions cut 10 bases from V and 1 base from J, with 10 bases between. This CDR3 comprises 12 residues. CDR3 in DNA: TGTGCCATCAGGGAGATTAACTATGGCTACACCTTC. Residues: CAIREINYGYTF.

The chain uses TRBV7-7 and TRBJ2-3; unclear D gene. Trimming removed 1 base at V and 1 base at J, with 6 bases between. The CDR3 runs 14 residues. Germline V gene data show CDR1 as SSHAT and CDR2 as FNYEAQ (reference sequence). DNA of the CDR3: TGTGCCAGCAGCTTAGATAAGGGCACAGATACGCAGTATTTT. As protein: CASSLDKGTDTQYF.

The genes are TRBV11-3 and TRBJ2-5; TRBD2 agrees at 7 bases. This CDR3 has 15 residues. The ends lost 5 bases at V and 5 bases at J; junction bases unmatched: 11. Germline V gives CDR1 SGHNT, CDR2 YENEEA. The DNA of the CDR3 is TGTGCCAGCAGCCCCCGCGAGCGGGGTCGGGAGACCCAGTACTTC. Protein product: CASSPRERGRETQYF.

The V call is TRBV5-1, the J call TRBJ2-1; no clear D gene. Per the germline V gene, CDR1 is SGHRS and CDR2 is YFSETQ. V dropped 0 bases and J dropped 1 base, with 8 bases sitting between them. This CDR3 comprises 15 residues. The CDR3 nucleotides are TGCGCCAGCAGCTTGGACGGCGAATCCTACAATGAGCAGTTCTTC. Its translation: CASSLDGESYNEQFF.

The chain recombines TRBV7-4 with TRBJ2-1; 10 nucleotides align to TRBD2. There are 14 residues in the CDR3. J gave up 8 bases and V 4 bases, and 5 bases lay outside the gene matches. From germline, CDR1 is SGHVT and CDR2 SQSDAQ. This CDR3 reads CASSSGTSVDEQFF. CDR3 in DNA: TGTGCCAGCAGCTCCGGGACTAGCGTAGATGAGCAGTTCTTC. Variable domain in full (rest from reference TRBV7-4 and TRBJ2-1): GAGVSQSPRYKVAKRGRDVALRCDSISGHVTLYWYRQTLGQGSEVLTYSQSDAQRDKSGRPSGRFSAERPERSVSTLKIQRTEQGDSAVYLCASSSGTSVDEQFFGPGTRLTVL.

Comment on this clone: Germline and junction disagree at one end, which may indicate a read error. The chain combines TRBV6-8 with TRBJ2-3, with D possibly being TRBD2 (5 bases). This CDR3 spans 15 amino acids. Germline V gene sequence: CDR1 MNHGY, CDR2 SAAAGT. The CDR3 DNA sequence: TGTGCCATCAGTTCTAGCTATAGCGGCACAGATACGCAGTATTTT. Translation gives CAISSSYSGTDTQYF.

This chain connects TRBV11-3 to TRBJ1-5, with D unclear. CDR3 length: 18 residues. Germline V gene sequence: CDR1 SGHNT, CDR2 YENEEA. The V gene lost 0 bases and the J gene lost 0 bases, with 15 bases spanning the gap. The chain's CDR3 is CASSLEVTSVYSNQPQHF. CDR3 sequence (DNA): TGTGCCAGCAGCTTAGAGGTCACCTCCGTATATAGCAATCAGCCCCAGCATTTT.

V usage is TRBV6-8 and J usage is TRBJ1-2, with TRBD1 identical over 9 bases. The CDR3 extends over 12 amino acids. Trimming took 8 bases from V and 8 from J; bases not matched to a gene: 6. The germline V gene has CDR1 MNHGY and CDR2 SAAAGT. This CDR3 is CASQTGGRGYTF. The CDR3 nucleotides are TGTGCCAGCCAAACAGGGGGCCGCGGCTACACCTTC.

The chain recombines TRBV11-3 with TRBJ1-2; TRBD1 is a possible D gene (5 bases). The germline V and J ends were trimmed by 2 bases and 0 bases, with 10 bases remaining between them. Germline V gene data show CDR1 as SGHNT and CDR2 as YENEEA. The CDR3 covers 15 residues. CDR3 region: CASSLTGTANYGYTF. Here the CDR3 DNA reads TGTGCCAGCAGCTTAACCGGGACGGCTAACTATGGCTACACCTTC.

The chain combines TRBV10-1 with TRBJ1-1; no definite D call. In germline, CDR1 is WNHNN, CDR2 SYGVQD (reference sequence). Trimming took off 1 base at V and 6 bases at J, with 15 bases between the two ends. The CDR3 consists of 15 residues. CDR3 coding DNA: TGCGCCAGCAGTGAGTTCGGGGTTTCGATGTCTGAAGCTTTCTTT. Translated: CASSEFGVSMSEAFF.

CDR3 DNA sequence: TGCGCCAGCAGCTTGCAGCGGGGGGATTACAATGAGCAGTTCTTC. Translation: CASSLQRGDYNEQFF. The rearrangement joins TRBV5-1 to TRBJ2-1; TRBD2 matches 9 bases. Germline CDR1 is SGHRS and CDR2 is YFSETQ. The CDR3 consists of 15 residues. V was pared by 1 base and J by 4 bases, with 3 bases of the junction left unmatched.

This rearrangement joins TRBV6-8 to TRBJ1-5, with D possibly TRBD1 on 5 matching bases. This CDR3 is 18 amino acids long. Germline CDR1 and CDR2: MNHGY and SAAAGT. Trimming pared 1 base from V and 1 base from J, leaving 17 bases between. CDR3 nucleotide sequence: TGTGCCAGCAGTTACTGGGGGTTAACAGGTTCAAGCAATCAGCCCCAGCATTTT. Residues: CASSYWGLTGSSNQPQHF.

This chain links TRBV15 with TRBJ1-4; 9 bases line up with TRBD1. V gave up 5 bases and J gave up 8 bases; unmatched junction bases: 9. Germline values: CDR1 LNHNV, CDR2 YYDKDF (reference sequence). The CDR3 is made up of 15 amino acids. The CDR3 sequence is CATSPGGQGTEKLFF. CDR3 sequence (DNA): TGTGCCACCAGCCCAGGGGGACAGGGAACCGAAAAACTGTTTTTT.

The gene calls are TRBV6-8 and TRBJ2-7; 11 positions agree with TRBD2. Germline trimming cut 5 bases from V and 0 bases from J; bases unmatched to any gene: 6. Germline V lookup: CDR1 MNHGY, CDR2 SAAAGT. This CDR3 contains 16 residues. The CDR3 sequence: CASSALAGVSSYEQYF. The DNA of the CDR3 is TGTGCCAGCAGTGCACTAGCGGGGGTCTCCTCCTACGAGCAGTACTTC.

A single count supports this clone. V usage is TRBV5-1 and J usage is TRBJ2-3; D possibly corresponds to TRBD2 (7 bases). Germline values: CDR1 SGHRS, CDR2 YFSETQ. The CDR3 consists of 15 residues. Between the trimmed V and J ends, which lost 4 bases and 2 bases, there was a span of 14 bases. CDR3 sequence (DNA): TGCGCCAGCAGCCGAGGGGGGGGATACACAGATACGCAGTATTTT. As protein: CASSRGGGYTDTQYF.

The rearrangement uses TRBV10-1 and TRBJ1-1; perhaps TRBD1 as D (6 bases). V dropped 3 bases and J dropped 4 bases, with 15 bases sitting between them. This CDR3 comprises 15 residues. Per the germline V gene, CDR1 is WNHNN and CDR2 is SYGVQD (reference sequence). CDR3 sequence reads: CASSEQKQGGTEAFF. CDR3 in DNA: TGCGCCAGCAGTGAACAAAAACAGGGAGGCACTGAAGCTTTCTTT.

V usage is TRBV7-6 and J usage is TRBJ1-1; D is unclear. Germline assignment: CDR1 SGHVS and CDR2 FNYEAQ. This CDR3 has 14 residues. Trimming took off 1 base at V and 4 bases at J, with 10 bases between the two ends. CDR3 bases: TGTGCCAGCAGCTTAGGGAGGGCTGTCACTGAAGCTTTCTTT. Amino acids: CASSLGRAVTEAFF.

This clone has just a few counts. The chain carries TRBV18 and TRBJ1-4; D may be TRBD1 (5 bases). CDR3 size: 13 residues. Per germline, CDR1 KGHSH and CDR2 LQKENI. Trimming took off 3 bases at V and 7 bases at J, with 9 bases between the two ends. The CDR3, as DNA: TGTGCCAGCTCACCTTCCGGGACTGAAAAACTGTTTTTT. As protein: CASSPSGTEKLFF.

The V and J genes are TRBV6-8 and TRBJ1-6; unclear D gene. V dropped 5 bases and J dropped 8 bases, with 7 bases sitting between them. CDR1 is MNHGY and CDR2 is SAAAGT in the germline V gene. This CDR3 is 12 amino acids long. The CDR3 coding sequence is TGTGCCAGCAGTGAGATCCATTCACCCCTCCACTTT. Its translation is CASSEIHSPLHF.

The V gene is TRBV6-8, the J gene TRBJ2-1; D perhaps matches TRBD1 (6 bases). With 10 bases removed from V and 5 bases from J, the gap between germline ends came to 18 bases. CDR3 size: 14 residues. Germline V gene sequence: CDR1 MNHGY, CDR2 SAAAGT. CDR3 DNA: TGTGCCATCAGCCCCTCGAGGGGGAACAATGAGCAGTTCTTC. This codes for CAISPSRGNNEQFF.

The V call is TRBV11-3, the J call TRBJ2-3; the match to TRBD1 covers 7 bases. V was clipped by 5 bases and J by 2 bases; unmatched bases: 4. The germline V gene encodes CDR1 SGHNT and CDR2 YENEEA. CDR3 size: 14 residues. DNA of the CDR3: TGTGCCAGCAGCCCCGGGACAGACACAGATACGCAGTATTTT. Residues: CASSPGTDTDTQYF.

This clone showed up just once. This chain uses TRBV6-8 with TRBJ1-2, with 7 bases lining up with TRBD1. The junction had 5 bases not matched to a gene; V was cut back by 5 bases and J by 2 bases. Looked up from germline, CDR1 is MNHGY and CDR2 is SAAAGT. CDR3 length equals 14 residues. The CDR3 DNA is TGTGCCAGCAGTACAGGGACAGTCAACTATGGCTACACCTTC. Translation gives CASSTGTVNYGYTF.

The CDR3 spells CASSDEGLPGPQHF. In DNA form, the CDR3 reads TGCGCCAGCAGTGATGAGGGGCTGCCAGGGCCCCAGCATTTT. The J gene is TRBJ1-5, the V gene TRBV10-1; perhaps TRBD1 as D (5 bases). The V end was cut by 3 bases, the J end by 9 bases, with 15 bases between. The CDR3 is made up of 14 amino acids. Germline CDR1 WNHNN, CDR2 SYGVQD (reference sequence).

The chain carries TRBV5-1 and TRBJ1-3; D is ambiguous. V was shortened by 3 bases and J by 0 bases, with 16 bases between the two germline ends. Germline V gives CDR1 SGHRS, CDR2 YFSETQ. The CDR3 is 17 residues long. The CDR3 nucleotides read TGCGCCAGCAGCTCGGACGTTTCAAGCTCCTCTGGAAACACCATATATTTT. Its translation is CASSSDVSSSSGNTIYF. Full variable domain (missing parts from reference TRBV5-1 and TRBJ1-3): KAGVTQTPRYLIKTRGQQVTLSCSPISGHRSVSWYQQTPGQGLQFLFEYFSETQRNKGNFPGRFSGRQFSNSRSEMNVSTLELGDSALYLCASSSDVSSSSGNTIYFGEGSWLTVV.